This T cell receptor beta chain was identified during a study of T cells after yellow fever vaccination. Using its own MiXCR run on the 5' RACE reads, TCRdb lists one record per CDR3 protein. The sample consists of about 110,000 distinct CDR3 sequences, 8.4% of them appearing once. Regarding the study as a whole: Though weaker, the secondary response peaked faster, on day 5 versus 15.

The sample holds a few counts of this clonotype. Its cognate antigen is unknown. CDR1 is LGHNA, CDR2 YSLEER, per germline. V shed 2 bases, J shed 7 bases, and the junction held 7 bases outside the gene matches. This CDR3 is 15 amino acids long. Sequenced here: CD8+ T cells sorted from PBMCs, sampled 45 days after the yellow fever booster vaccination. The receptor was derived from a man under 40 who received the YFV17D yellow fever vaccine. This chain uses TRBV4-3 with TRBJ2-1, with 8 positions matching TRBD2. Here the CDR3 DNA reads TGCGCCAGCAGCCAACCCGGGACTAGATATAATGAGCAGTTCTTC. It is translated as CASSQPGTRYNEQFF.